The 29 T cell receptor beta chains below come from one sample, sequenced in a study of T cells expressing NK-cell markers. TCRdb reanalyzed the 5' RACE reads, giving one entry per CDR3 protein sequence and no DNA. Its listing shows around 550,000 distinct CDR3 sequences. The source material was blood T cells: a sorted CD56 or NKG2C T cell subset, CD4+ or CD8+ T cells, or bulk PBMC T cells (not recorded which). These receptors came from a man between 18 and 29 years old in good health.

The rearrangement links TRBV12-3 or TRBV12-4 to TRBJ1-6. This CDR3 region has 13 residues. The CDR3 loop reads CASSFRRGEFIHF.

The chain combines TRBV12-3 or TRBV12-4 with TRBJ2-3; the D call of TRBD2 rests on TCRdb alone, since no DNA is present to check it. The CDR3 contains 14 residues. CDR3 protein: CASRATSGTDTQYF.

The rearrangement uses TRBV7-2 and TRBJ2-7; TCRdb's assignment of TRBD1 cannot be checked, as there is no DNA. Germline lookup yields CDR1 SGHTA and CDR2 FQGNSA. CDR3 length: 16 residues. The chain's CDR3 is CASSLAGGAPFYEQYF. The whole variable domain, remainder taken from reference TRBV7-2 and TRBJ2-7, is GAGVSQSPSNKVTEKGKDVELRCDPISGHTALYWYRQSLGQGLEFLIYFQGNSAPDKSGLPSDRFSAERTGGSVSTLTIQRTQQEDSAVYLCASSLAGGAPFYEQYFGPGTRLTVT.

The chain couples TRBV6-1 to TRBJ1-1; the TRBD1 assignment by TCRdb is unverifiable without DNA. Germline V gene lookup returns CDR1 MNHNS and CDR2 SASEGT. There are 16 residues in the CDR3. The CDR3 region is CASREQGAIWATEAFF.

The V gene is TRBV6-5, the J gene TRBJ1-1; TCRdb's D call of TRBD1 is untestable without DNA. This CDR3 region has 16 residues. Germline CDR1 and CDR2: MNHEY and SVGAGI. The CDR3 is CASSYPPGQGITEAFF.

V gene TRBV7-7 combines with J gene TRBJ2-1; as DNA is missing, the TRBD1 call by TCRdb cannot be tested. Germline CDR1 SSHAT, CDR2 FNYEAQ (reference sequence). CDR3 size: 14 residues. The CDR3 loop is CASSLIQGLGEQFF.

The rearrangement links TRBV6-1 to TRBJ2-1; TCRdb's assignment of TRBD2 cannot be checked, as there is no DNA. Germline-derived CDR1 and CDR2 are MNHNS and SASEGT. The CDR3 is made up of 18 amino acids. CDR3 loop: CASSEVGLAGGPRNEQFF.

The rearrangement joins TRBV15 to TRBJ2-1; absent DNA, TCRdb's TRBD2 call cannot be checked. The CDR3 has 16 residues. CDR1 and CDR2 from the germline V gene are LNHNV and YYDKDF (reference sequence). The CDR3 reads CATSPLELAGLNEQFF.

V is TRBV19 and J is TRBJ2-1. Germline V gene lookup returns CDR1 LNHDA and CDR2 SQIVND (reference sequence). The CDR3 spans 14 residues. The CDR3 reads CASSIGMTLNEQFF.

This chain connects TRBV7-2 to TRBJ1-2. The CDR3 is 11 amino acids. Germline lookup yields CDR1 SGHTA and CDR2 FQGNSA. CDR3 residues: CASSLFGGYTF.

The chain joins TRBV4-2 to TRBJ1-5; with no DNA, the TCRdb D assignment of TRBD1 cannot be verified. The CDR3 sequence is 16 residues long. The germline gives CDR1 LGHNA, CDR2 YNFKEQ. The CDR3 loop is CASSQLLQGGNQPQHF.

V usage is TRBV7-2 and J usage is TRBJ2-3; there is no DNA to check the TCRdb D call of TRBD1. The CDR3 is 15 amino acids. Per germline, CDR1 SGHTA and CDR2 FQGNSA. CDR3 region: CASSRDLTATDTQYF.

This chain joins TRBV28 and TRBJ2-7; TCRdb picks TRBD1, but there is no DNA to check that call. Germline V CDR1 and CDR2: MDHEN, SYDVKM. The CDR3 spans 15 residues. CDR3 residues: CASSQPFGTTYEQYF.

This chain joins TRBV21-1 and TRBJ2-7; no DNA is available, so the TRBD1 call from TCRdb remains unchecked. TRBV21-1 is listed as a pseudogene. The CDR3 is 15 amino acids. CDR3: CASSKEGSPLEEQYF.

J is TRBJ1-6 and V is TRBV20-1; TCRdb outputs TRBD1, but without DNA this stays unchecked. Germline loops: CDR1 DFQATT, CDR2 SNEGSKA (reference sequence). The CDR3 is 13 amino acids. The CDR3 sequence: CSARGDVNSPLHF.

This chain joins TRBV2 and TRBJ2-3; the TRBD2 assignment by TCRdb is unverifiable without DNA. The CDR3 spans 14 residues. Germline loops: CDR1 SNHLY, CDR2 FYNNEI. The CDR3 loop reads CAGQSGSRADTQYF.

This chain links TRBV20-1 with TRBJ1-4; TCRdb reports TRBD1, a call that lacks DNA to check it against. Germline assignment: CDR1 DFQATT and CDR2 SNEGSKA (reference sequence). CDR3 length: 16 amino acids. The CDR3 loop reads CSASSGQGVTNEKLFF.

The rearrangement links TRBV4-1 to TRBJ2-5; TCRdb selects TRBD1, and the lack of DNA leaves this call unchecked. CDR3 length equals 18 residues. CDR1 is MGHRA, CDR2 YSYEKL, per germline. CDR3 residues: CASSQGIAMGQNKETQYF.

CDR3 in amino acids: CSARLGNYGYTF. This rearrangement joins TRBV20-1 to TRBJ1-2. The CDR3 consists of 12 residues. Germline assignment: CDR1 DFQATT and CDR2 SNEGSKA (reference sequence).

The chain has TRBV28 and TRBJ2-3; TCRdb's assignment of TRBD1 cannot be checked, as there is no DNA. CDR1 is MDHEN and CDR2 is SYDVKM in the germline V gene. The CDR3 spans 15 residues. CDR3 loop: CASSLSGGYTDTQYF. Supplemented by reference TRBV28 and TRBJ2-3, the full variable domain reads DVKVTQSSRYLVKRTGEKVFLECVQDMDHENMFWYRQDPGLGLRLIYFSYDVKMKEKGDIPEGYSVSREKKERFSLILESASTNQTSMYLCASSLSGGYTDTQYFGPGTRLTVL.

Here the CDR3 reads CSAMFSVQETQYF. The rearrangement uses TRBV20-1 and TRBJ2-5. CDR3 length equals 13 residues. The germline gives CDR1 DFQATT, CDR2 SNEGSKA (reference sequence).

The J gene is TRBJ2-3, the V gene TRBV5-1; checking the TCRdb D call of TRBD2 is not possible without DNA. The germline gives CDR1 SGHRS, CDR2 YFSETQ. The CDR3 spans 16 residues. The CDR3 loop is CASNGAGVRSTDTQYF.

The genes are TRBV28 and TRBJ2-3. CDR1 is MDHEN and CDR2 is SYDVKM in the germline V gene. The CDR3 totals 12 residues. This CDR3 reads CASSRTSATQYF. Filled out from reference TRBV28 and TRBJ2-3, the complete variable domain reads DVKVTQSSRYLVKRTGEKVFLECVQDMDHENMFWYRQDPGLGLRLIYFSYDVKMKEKGDIPEGYSVSREKKERFSLILESASTNQTSMYLCASSRTSATQYFGPGTRLTVL.

The CDR3 is CASRSSGPYNEQFF. This chain links TRBV2 with TRBJ2-1; TCRdb's assignment of TRBD1 cannot be checked, as there is no DNA. Germline V gives CDR1 SNHLY, CDR2 FYNNEI. The CDR3 spans 14 residues.

CDR3 residues: CASSFRGGQQFF. The J gene is TRBJ2-1, the V gene TRBV7-2; with no DNA, the TCRdb D assignment of TRBD2 cannot be verified. The CDR3 is made up of 12 amino acids. The germline gives CDR1 SGHTA, CDR2 FQGNSA.

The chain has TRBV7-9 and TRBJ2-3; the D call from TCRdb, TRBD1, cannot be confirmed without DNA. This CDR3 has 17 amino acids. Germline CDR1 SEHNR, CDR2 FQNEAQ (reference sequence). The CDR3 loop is CASSPSDGTRFGDTQYF.

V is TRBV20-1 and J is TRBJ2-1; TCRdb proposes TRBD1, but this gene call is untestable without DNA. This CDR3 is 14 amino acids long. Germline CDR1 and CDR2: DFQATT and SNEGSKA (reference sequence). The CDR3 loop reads CSARALRSGEEQFF.

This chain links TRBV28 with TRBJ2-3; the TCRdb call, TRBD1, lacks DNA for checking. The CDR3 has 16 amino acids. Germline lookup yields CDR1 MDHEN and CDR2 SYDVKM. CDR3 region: CASSSLGAAKGDTQYF.

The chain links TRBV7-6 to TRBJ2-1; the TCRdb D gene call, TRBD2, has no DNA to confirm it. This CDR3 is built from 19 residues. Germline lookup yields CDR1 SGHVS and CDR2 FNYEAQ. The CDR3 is CASTPLPGGPGLAANEQFF.